This is a list of T cell receptor beta chains from one sample in a study of blood T cell repertoires in COVID-19. Assay: immunoSEQ multiplex PCR; the TCRdb copy retains only in-frame clones and omits some. The table has a few hundred thousand clones, about nine tenths seen once; the top ten hold 3%. Material for sequencing was peripheral blood. The source of these receptors is a woman younger than 45 with active or convalescent COVID-19. The CDR3 runs from the conserved cysteine through the conserved F or W. D genes are given only for firm matches. Rows may omit the clone size; those that give it use once, few, many or a size class.

cdr3_nt | cdr3_aa | d_call | clone_size | j_call | v_call
TGTGCCACCAGTGATTTGGGAGCGGGGGCCGGCGGGACCCAGTACTTC | CATSDLGAGAGGTQYF | TRBD2 | . | TRBJ2-5 | TRBV24-1
TGTGCCAGCTCTCCGGACAAGCTCTATGGCTACACCTTC | CASSPDKLYGYTF | . | few | TRBJ1-2 | TRBV18
TGTGCCAGCAGCTCCTTCTACGAGCAGTACTTC | CASSSFYEQYF | . | . | TRBJ2-7 | TRBV7-6
TGTGCCAGCAGCTTAGCAGGGGGCCCTACAAACACCATATATTTT | CASSLAGGPTNTIYF | TRBD1 | . | TRBJ1-3 | TRBV7-8
TGTGCCAGCAGCTTGGTAGGGGGTACCGGGGAGCTGTTTTTT | CASSLVGGTGELFF | . | . | TRBJ2-2 | TRBV5-6
TGTGCCAGCAGTGAAGGGCCCACGGGGTACTTC | CASSEGPTGYF | . | . | TRBJ2-7 | TRBV6-1
TGTGCCAGCAGTCCTCCCCGGGAGGGTGTACAAGGCTACACCTTC | CASSPPREGVQGYTF | . | . | TRBJ1-2 | TRBV6-5
TGTGCCAGCAGCCCCGGGACAGGGAATGGCTACACCTTC | CASSPGTGNGYTF | TRBD1 | . | TRBJ1-2 | TRBV11-3
TGTGCCAGCAGCCCCGGTGTCAAAAACATTCAGTACTTC | CASSPGVKNIQYF | . | . | TRBJ2-4 | TRBV6-5
TGTGCCAGCAGCTTAGCCCCGCAGGGATACGGCACTGAAGCTTTCTTT | CASSLAPQGYGTEAFF | . | few | TRBJ1-1 | TRBV7-9
TGTGCCAGCAGCGAGACACCTGCTCGGGGTCAGCATTTT | CASSETPARGQHF | . | once | TRBJ1-5 | TRBV12-3/TRBV12-4
TGTGCCAGCAGCCGGGGGTCAACGGGAAACACCATATATTTT | CASSRGSTGNTIYF | . | . | TRBJ1-3 | TRBV7-2
TGTGCCAGCGGAGCGGATGGGCGTCAGCCCCAGCATTTT | CASGADGRQPQHF | . | . | TRBJ1-5 | TRBV12-3/TRBV12-4
TGTGCCAGCAGCCCTCGGAGGGGGGAGCTGTTTTTT | CASSPRRGELFF | . | . | TRBJ2-2 | TRBV3-1/TRBV3-2
TGTGCCACCAGTGATTCTTCCGGGACAGATAACACCGGGGAGCTGTTTTTT | CATSDSSGTDNTGELFF | TRBD1 | . | TRBJ2-2 | TRBV24-1
TGTGCCAGCAGTTTAGGGGAGGGCAGCGGCTACACCTTC | CASSLGEGSGYTF | . | . | TRBJ1-2 | TRBV12-3/TRBV12-4
TGTGCCACCAGTGACCCCCTACTTAGCACAGATACGCAGTATTTT | CATSDPLLSTDTQYF | . | . | TRBJ2-3 | TRBV24-1
TGTGCCAGCAGCTTAGGGGGGGCGGGGGCCTACAATGAGCAGTTCTTC | CASSLGGAGAYNEQFF | . | once | TRBJ2-1 | TRBV7-2
TGTGCCAGCAGCTTAGGGCCCTATAATTCACCCCTCCACTTT | CASSLGPYNSPLHF | . | . | TRBJ1-6 | TRBV7-2
TGTGCCAGCAGTGAAATACAGAACACTGAAGCTTTCTTT | CASSEIQNTEAFF | . | . | TRBJ1-1 | TRBV6-1
TGTGCCAGCAGCTTAACTAGCGGGGGGGCCTTGGTGACCCAGTACTTC | CASSLTSGGALVTQYF | TRBD2 | . | TRBJ2-5 | TRBV7-2
TGCAGTGCTAGTAGGGACAGGGGCGAAGCTTTCTTT | CSASRDRGEAFF | TRBD1 | . | TRBJ1-1 | TRBV20-1
TGTGCCAGCAGGCCAGCGACAGGGTATGGCTACACCTTC | CASRPATGYGYTF | TRBD1 | once | TRBJ1-2 | TRBV6-5
TGTGCCTGGAGCCTAAGGGGGTACGGCTGGTTTGAGGGCAATCAGCCCCAGCATTTT | CAWSLRGYGWFEGNQPQHF | . | . | TRBJ1-5 | TRBV30
TGTGCCAGCATAGCGGAACAGGGGGCTGCTGAAGCTTTCTTT | CASIAEQGAAEAFF | TRBD1 | . | TRBJ1-1 | TRBV2
TGTGCCAGCAGCTCCCACAGGATAGGCTACACCTTC | CASSSHRIGYTF | . | . | TRBJ1-2 | TRBV3-1/TRBV3-2
TGTGCCAGTAGTGGGGACAGGGAGGACACCGGGGAGCTGTTTTTT | CASSGDREDTGELFF | TRBD1 | once | TRBJ2-2 | TRBV2
TGCGCCAGCAGCTTGGGTAGCGGGGGGCCGAACACCGGGGAGCTGTTTTTT | CASSLGSGGPNTGELFF | TRBD2 | . | TRBJ2-2 | TRBV5-1
TGTGCCACCTCGGGGGGCCCGGGAGATACGCAGTATTTT | CATSGGPGDTQYF | . | . | TRBJ2-3 | TRBV10-3
TGTGCCAGTGGGGGGGCCATGGCGGATACGCAGTATTTT | CASGGAMADTQYF | . | . | TRBJ2-3 | TRBV6-5
TGTGCCAGCCAGGACAGTTTCAATCAGCCCCAGCATTTT | CASQDSFNQPQHF | . | . | TRBJ1-5 | TRBV12-3/TRBV12-4
TGCGCCAGCAGCCAAGGGGTTAGCTATTCCTACGAGCAGTACTTC | CASSQGVSYSYEQYF | . | once | TRBJ2-7 | TRBV4-3
TGTGCCAGCAGTTCCAGACTAGCGGGGGGCCTAAATGAGCAGTTCTTC | CASSSRLAGGLNEQFF | TRBD2 | . | TRBJ2-1 | TRBV6-5
TGTGCCAGCAGCCAGAATTCACCCCTCCACTTT | CASSQNSPLHF | . | . | TRBJ1-6 | TRBV6-5
TGTGCCAGCAGCTCTCTAGCGGGGGGGCCTTTGAATGAGCAGTTCTTC | CASSSLAGGPLNEQFF | TRBD2 | . | TRBJ2-1 | TRBV5-6
TGTGCCAGCAGTGAAGCTAGCGGGGGGGCTGAGCAGTTCTTC | CASSEASGGAEQFF | TRBD2 | . | TRBJ2-1 | TRBV6-1
TGTGCCAGCAGGTTTAGGGGGCTGCACGAGCAGTTCTTC | CASRFRGLHEQFF | TRBD1 | . | TRBJ2-1 | TRBV5-6
TGTGCCAGCTCACCACCTGGGTTGAGAGGAAATGAAAAACTGTTTTTT | CASSPPGLRGNEKLFF | . | . | TRBJ1-4 | TRBV18
TGTGCCAGCAGGGGACTTGGGACAGGTAATGAGCAGTTCTTC | CASRGLGTGNEQFF | TRBD1 | . | TRBJ2-1 | TRBV27
TGTGCCAGCAGGGACAGCTACTCTGGGGACACCATATATTTT | CASRDSYSGDTIYF | . | . | TRBJ1-3 | TRBV7-2
TGCGCCAGCAGCTTGTGGGCAGGGACCTACGAGCAGTACTTC | CASSLWAGTYEQYF | . | . | TRBJ2-7 | TRBV5-1
TGTGCCAGCAGCTTAGTGGGTAGCGGTAAGTCCCAGCATTTT | CASSLVGSGKSQHF | . | once | TRBJ1-5 | TRBV5-5
TGTGCCAGCAGCAACGGACAGGCCGGATATGGCTACACCTTC | CASSNGQAGYGYTF | TRBD1 | . | TRBJ1-2 | TRBV5-6
TGTGCCAACCCCCCCGGACAGGGAGGTAATCAGCCCCAGCATTTT | CANPPGQGGNQPQHF | TRBD1 | . | TRBJ1-5 | TRBV27
TGTGCCACCCAGGGTTTTGGGAATTCACCCCTCCACTTT | CATQGFGNSPLHF | . | once | TRBJ1-6 | TRBV2
TGTGCCAGTTTCGGACAGGGGGTTTATGGCTACACCTTC | CASFGQGVYGYTF | TRBD1 | . | TRBJ1-2 | TRBV6-5
TGCGCCAGCAGCTTACCAGGCCCGCAGGACTACGAGCAGTACTTC | CASSLPGPQDYEQYF | . | once | TRBJ2-7 | TRBV5-1
TGCGCCAGCAGCTTGGGGACAGAATATAATTCACCCCTCCACTTT | CASSLGTEYNSPLHF | . | . | TRBJ1-6 | TRBV5-1
TGTGCCAGCACCGGAACTAGGGAGGCTAGAGGCTACACCTTC | CASTGTREARGYTF | . | . | TRBJ1-2 | TRBV2
TGTGCCAGCTCACCAGGCCAGGACTATGGCTACACCTTC | CASSPGQDYGYTF | . | . | TRBJ1-2 | TRBV18
TGTGCCAGCAGCGCCCAGGGGTATAACACCGGGGAGCTGTTTTTT | CASSAQGYNTGELFF | . | . | TRBJ2-2 | TRBV9
TGCGCCAGCAGCCAAGACAGGGATTCTAACTATGGCTACACCTTC | CASSQDRDSNYGYTF | . | . | TRBJ1-2 | TRBV4-3
TGTGCCAGCAGTGAGGGACTGAGAGACACCATATATTTT | CASSEGLRDTIYF | . | few | TRBJ1-3 | TRBV2
TGCGCCAGCAGTCAATCCCGGGGACAGGGGGGCGATCAGCCCCAGCATTTT | CASSQSRGQGGDQPQHF | TRBD1 | . | TRBJ1-5 | TRBV23-1
TGTGCCAGTAACACGGGGGGCCCCGGCGAGACCCAGTACTTC | CASNTGGPGETQYF | . | . | TRBJ2-5 | TRBV19
TGTGCCAGCAGCGCCGTCGACAGGGGGCCGGGAGAGCAGTTCTTC | CASSAVDRGPGEQFF | TRBD1 | . | TRBJ2-1 | TRBV9